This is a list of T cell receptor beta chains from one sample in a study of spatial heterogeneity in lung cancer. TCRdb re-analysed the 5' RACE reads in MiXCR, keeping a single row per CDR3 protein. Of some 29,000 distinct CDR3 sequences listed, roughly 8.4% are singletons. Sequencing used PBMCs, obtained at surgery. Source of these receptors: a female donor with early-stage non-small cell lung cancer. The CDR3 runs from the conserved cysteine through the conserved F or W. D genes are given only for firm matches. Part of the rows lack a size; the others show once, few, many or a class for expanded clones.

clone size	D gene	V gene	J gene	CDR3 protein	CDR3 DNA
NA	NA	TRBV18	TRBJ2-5	CASSPGGEETQYF	TGTGCCAGCTCTCCAGGAGGAGAAGAGACCCAGTACTTC
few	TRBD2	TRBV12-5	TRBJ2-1	CASGSPGRRGGYNEQFF	TGTGCTAGTGGTTCACCTGGACGGCGGGGGGGCTACAATGAGCAGTTCTTC
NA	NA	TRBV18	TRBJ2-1	CASSPIPGSYNEQFF	TGTGCCAGCTCACCTATACCAGGGTCCTACAATGAGCAGTTCTTC
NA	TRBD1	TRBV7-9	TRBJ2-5	CASSKGQGGETQYF	TGTGCCAGCAGCAAGGGACAGGGAGGAGAGACCCAGTACTTC
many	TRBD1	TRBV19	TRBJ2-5	CASSHRGRETQYF	TGTGCCAGTAGTCACAGGGGGAGAGAGACCCAGTACTTC
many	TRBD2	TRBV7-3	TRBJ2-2	CASSLAPGLADTGELFF	TGTGCCAGCAGCTTAGCTCCCGGCCTAGCGGACACCGGGGAGCTGTTTTTT
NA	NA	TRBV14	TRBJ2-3	CASSQDPRGHTQYF	TGTGCCAGCAGCCAAGATCCGCGGGGTCACACGCAGTATTTT
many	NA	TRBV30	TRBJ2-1	CAWSQINRDEQFF	TGTGCCTGGAGTCAAATAAACAGGGATGAGCAGTTCTTC
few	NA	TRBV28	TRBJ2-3	CASSFITSSTDTQYF	TGTGCCAGCAGTTTCATAACCTCTAGCACAGATACGCAGTATTTT
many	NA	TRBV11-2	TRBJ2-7	CASSRTDFSYEQYF	TGTGCCAGCAGCAGGACAGATTTTTCCTACGAGCAGTACTTC
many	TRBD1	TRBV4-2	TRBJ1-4	CASSQDRSGQGGEKLFF	TGTGCCAGCAGCCAAGATCGGTCGGGACAGGGCGGTGAAAAACTGTTTTTT
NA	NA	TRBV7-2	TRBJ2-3	CASSLWARGGTDTQYF	TGTGCCAGCAGCTTATGGGCTAGGGGGGGAACAGATACGCAGTATTTT
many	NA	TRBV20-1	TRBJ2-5	CSAPDSLGKTQYF	TGCAGTGCCCCCGACTCCCTCGGAAAGACCCAGTACTTC
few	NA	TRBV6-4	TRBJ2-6	CASSDGGSGANVLTF	TGTGCCAGCAGTGACGGGGGCTCTGGGGCCAACGTCCTGACTTTC
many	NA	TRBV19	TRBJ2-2	CASSISQNTGELFF	TGTGCCAGTAGTATATCCCAGAACACCGGGGAGCTGTTTTTT
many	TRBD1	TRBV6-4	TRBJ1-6	CASRTGQGTSPLHF	TGTGCCAGCAGGACGGGACAGGGAACCTCACCCCTCCACTTT
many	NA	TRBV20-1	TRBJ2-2	CSARTRTGELFF	TGCAGTGCTCGTACCCGGACCGGGGAGCTGTTTTTT
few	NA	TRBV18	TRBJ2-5	CASSPLGGTQETQYF	TGTGCCAGCTCACCCTTGGGAGGAACCCAAGAGACCCAGTACTTC
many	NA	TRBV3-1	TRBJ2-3	CASSQGGKNTQYF	TGTGCCAGCAGCCAAGGGGGGAAAAATACGCAGTATTTT
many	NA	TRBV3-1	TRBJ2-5	CASSQALRETQYF	TGTGCCAGCAGCCAAGCCCTCAGGGAGACCCAGTACTTC
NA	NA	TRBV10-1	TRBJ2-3	CASRDIRGTQYF	TGCGCCAGCAGGGACATTCGCGGTACGCAGTATTTT
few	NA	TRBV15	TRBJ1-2	CATSRVGSGYGYTF	TGTGCCACCAGCAGAGTGGGGTCGGGCTATGGCTACACCTTC
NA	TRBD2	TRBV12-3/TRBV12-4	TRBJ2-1	CASSFDLMVAGSDNEQFF	TGTGCCAGCAGTTTTGACCTTATGGTAGCGGGATCTGACAATGAGCAGTTCTTC
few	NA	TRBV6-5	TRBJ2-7	CASSYGLATYEQYF	TGTGCCAGCAGTTACGGGCTAGCGACTTACGAGCAGTACTTC
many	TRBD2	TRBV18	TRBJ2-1	CASINAGTSSDEQFF	TGTGCCAGCATTAACGCCGGGACTAGCAGCGATGAGCAGTTCTTC
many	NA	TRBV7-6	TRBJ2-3	CASRPDPDPTDTQYF	TGTGCCAGCAGGCCCGACCCGGACCCCACAGATACGCAGTATTTT
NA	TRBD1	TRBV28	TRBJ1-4	CASSIRQGSNEKLFF	TGTGCCAGCAGTATACGACAGGGATCGAATGAAAAACTGTTTTTT
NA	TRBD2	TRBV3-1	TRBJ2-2	CASSAHPLAGGIGTGELFF	TGTGCCAGCAGCGCACACCCTCTAGCGGGAGGGATCGGAACCGGGGAGCTGTTTTTT
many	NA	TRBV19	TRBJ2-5	CASATRQKETQYF	TGTGCCAGTGCGACCCGACAGAAAGAGACCCAGTACTTC
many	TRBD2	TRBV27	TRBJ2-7	CASSFSGTSGGGYEQYF	TGTGCCAGCAGTTTTTCCGGGACTAGCGGGGGGGGTTACGAGCAGTACTTC
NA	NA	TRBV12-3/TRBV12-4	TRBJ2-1	CASSFKLEPSYSEQFF	TGTGCCAGCAGTTTCAAACTAGAACCCTCCTACAGTGAGCAGTTCTTC
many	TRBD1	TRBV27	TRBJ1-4	CASSLTQFDRGATNEKLFF	TGTGCCAGCAGCCTAACCCAATTTGACAGGGGGGCAACTAATGAAAAACTGTTTTTT
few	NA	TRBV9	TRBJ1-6	CASSPGQSSYNSPLHF	TGTGCCAGCAGCCCCGGACAGAGCTCCTATAATTCACCCCTCCACTTT
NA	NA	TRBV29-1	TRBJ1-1	CSPQIQGGTEAFF	TGCAGTCCTCAAATACAGGGCGGCACTGAAGCTTTCTTT
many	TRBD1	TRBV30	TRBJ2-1	CAWSTGQGASEQFF	TGTGCCTGGAGTACCGGACAGGGGGCCTCTGAGCAGTTCTTC
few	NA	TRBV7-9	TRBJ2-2	CASSLVPQGMGRGGELFF	TGTGCCAGCAGCTTAGTTCCACAGGGTATGGGACGTGGCGGGGAGCTGTTTTTT
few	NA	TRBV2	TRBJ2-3	CASSAQGLSTDTQYF	TGTGCCAGCAGTGCCCAAGGACTAAGCACAGATACGCAGTATTTT
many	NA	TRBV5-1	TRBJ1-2	CASSLGLRDRNYGYTF	TGCGCCAGCAGCTTGGGGCTCCGGGATAGGAACTATGGCTACACCTTC
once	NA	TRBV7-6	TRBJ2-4	CASSLGFLTGSAKNIQYF	TGTGCCAGCAGCTTAGGTTTTCTGACGGGGTCAGCCAAAAACATTCAGTACTTC
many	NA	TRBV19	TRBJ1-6	CASSADYNSPLHF	TGTGCCAGTAGCGCTGACTACAATTCACCCCTCCACTTT
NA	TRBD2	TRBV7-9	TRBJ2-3	CASSGSGRVPRDTQYF	TGTGCCAGCAGCGGTAGCGGGAGGGTTCCGAGAGATACGCAGTATTTT
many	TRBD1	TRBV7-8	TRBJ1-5	CASSFDRGHQPQHF	TGTGCCAGCAGCTTCGACAGGGGGCATCAGCCCCAGCATTTT
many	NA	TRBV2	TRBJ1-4	CASSDLTGGNEKLFF	TGTGCCAGCAGTGACTTGACAGGTGGAAATGAAAAACTGTTTTTT
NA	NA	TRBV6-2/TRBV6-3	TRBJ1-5	CASTRSGGNQPQHF	TGTGCCAGCACCCGTTCGGGGGGCAATCAGCCCCAGCATTTT
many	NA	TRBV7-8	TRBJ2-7	CASSLAQAVYEQYF	TGTGCCAGCAGCTTAGCGCAGGCGGTGTACGAGCAGTACTTC
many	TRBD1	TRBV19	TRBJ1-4	CASRDRGRGTNEKLFF	TGTGCCAGTAGAGACAGGGGGCGAGGAACTAATGAAAAACTGTTTTTT
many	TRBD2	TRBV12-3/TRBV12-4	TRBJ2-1	CASNSGTSSYNEQFF	TGTGCCAGCAACTCCGGGACTAGCTCCTACAATGAGCAGTTCTTC
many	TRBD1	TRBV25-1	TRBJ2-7	CASRKGGYNEQYF	TGTGCCAGCAGAAAAGGGGGCTACAACGAGCAGTACTTC